This T cell receptor beta chain came from a study of cytomegalovirus exposure and HLA in healthy donors. CDR3 length: 18 amino acids. V lost 0 bases and J lost 4; bases outside the gene matches: 5. Germline V gene sequence: CDR1 ENHRY, CDR2 SYGVKD. Primers included in the PCR were 60 Vbeta and 13 Jbeta primers. Profiling relied on immunoSEQ multiplex PCR, and the TCRdb table lists in-frame clones only, not all of them. Here the sample spans 120,000 or so clones, 70% to 85% being singletons. Input material: PBMCs. The chain uses TRBV10-3 and TRBJ2-2, with 13 nucleotides matching TRBD2. The sequence was obtained from a woman aged 45-60 years in good health and CMV-seronegative. CDR3 sequence reads: CAISESRTSGSLTGELFF. Written as DNA, the CDR3 is TGTGCCATCAGTGAGTCCAGGACTAGCGGGAGCCTCACCGGGGAGCTGTTTTTT.